This T cell receptor (beta chain) was obtained from a study of blood T cell repertoires in COVID-19. The wider study: Samples representing acute and convalescent COVID-19 were sourced from the United States, Italy and Spain. Sample material is recorded as cDNA or gDNA derived from T cells, B-cell-depleted T cells, or PBMCs.

The V gene's germline CDR1 is KGHDR and CDR2 SFDVKD. The CDR3 sequence is 17 residues long. V dropped 1 base and J dropped 2 bases, with 16 bases sitting between them. The data were produced by immunoSEQ multiplex PCR, yet TCRdb's version contains in-frame clones alone and is incomplete. The table records 40,000 to 60,000 clones, around 86% of them present only once. This chain links TRBV24-1 with TRBJ1-1; D may be TRBD1 (6 bases). This TCR came from a woman aged 80 or over with COVID-19, enrolled during active disease. Sequencing was carried out using peripheral blood. The CDR3 DNA reads TGTGCCACCAGTGATTTTCCTACAGGGACATCAAACACTGAAGCTTTCTTT. This encodes CATSDFPTGTSNTEAFF.